A single sample is the source of the 20 T cell receptor beta chains below, sequenced in a study of T cells in Graves' hyperthyroidism and ophthalmopathy. The investigators amplified TCR beta CDR3 regions from RNA transcripts. RT-PCR in the first round (using the HTBI primer set) targeted the TCR CDR3. TCRdb reanalysed the multiplex PCR reads using MiXCR and keeps one entry per CDR3 protein. The table lists some 460,000 distinct CDR3 sequences, 15% to 17% of them singletons. The sequenced sample was blood. The receptors here all came from a young woman with Graves' hyperthyroidism.

This chain links TRBV5-1 with TRBJ2-7; D is possibly TRBD2 (6 bases). The CDR3 is made up of 16 amino acids. The germline V gene encodes CDR1 SGHRS and CDR2 YFSETQ. V gave up 0 bases and J gave up 2 bases, with 15 bases separating them. The CDR3 sequence is CASSLAWAGGAYEQYF. The CDR3, as DNA: TGCGCCAGCAGCTTGGCCTGGGCGGGCGGGGCCTACGAGCAGTACTTC.

This clonotype was counted between two and nine times. The chain joins TRBV27 to TRBJ1-6, with a possible D match to TRBD1 (5 bases). This CDR3 has 15 amino acids. Trimming left V 2 bases short and J 2 bases short, with 7 bases between. Germline V gene lookup returns CDR1 MNHEY and CDR2 SMNVEV (reference sequence). The CDR3 reads CASSLRGAYNSPLHF. The CDR3 bases are TGTGCCAGCAGTTTAAGGGGAGCCTATAATTCACCCCTCCACTTT.

This clonotype was seen a handful of times. The genes are TRBV5-1 and TRBJ1-2, with 7 bases lining up with TRBD1. The CDR3 loop spans 15 amino acids. CDR1 and CDR2 (germline): SGHRS, YFSETQ. V lost 4 bases to trimming and J lost 6 bases; unmatched junction nucleotides: 12. The CDR3 DNA reads as TGCGCCAGCAGCACCTCCGGGACAGAGGAGGATGGCTACACCTTC. Protein sequence: CASSTSGTEEDGYTF. The full variable domain, with the rest looked up from reference TRBV5-1 and TRBJ1-2, is KAGVTQTPRYLIKTRGQQVTLSCSPISGHRSVSWYQQTPGQGLQFLFEYFSETQRNKGNFPGRFSGRQFSNSRSEMNVSTLELGDSALYLCASSTSGTEEDGYTFGSGTRLTVV.

This clonotype was recorded at least ten times. This chain links TRBV2 with TRBJ2-1; a possible D gene is TRBD2 (6 bases). The CDR3 spans 14 residues. The germline V gene encodes CDR1 SNHLY and CDR2 FYNNEI. V was clipped by 6 bases and J by 5 bases, with 14 bases between them. CDR3 protein: CASRSWDFNNEQFF. CDR3 DNA: TGTGCCAGCAGGTCCTGGGACTTCAACAATGAGCAGTTCTTC.

This clonotype was seen at least ten times. This sequence joins TRBV20-1 and TRBJ2-7, with TRBD2 matching 9 bases. The CDR3 covers 13 residues. The ends lost 3 bases at V and 4 bases at J; junction bases unmatched: 4. Germline-derived CDR1 and CDR2 are DFQATT and SNEGSKA (reference sequence). CDR3 bases: TGCAGTGCTAGGGGCGGGGGGGAGTACGAGCAGTACTTC. It is translated as CSARGGGEYEQYF.

This clonotype was counted ten times or more. The V and J genes are TRBV2 and TRBJ2-3; 12 bases map to TRBD1. V gave up 4 bases and J gave up 4 bases; unmatched junction bases: 3. This CDR3 spans 15 amino acids. Germline-derived CDR1 and CDR2 are SNHLY and FYNNEI. The CDR3 region has the DNA TGTGCCAGCAGTGTAGGGACAGGGGGCCCAGATACGCAGTATTTT. It yields the protein CASSVGTGGPDTQYF.

This clonotype was seen only a few times. The chain combines TRBV12-5 with TRBJ2-1; TRBD2 aligns across 14 bases. The trim removed 5 bases at V and 7 bases at J, leaving 7 bases unmatched. CDR3 length equals 16 residues. Germline loops: CDR1 LGHNT, CDR2 FRNRAP. In DNA form, the CDR3 reads TGTGCTAGTGGTACGGGACTAGCGGGAGCGAGTAATGAGCAGTTCTTC. Its protein is CASGTGLAGASNEQFF.

This clonotype was detected ten times or more. The chain carries TRBV20-1 and TRBJ2-7; possibly TRBD1 for D (6 bases). The V end lost 0 bases, the J end lost 5 bases, and 14 bases lay between the germline ends. The CDR3 extends over 14 amino acids. The germline V gene has CDR1 DFQATT and CDR2 SNEGSKA (reference sequence). The CDR3 region has the DNA TGCAGTGCTAGAGATCGAAGGGGGACGGACGAGCAGTACTTC. It codes for CSARDRRGTDEQYF.

This clonotype was counted many times. This rearrangement joins TRBV19 to TRBJ2-7; 12 positions match TRBD2. Germline CDR1 reads LNHDA; CDR2 reads SQIVND (reference sequence). This CDR3 contains 17 residues. V shed 5 bases and J 4 bases; nucleotides not matched to a gene: 12. For the CDR3, the DNA is TGTGCCAGTAGTCTCTCGGGACTAGCGGGTCGAAGGTACGAGCAGTACTTC. Amino acid sequence: CASSLSGLAGRRYEQYF.

This clonotype was picked up many times. V usage is TRBV12-5 and J usage is TRBJ1-5, with 7 bases matching TRBD1. The CDR3 consists of 16 residues. Germline V gene sequence: CDR1 LGHNT, CDR2 FRNRAP. V was clipped by 6 bases and J by 7 bases; unmatched bases: 15. CDR3: CASGWGTGVRRQPQHF. CDR3 coding DNA: TGTGCTAGTGGCTGGGGTACAGGGGTAAGGAGACAGCCCCAGCATTTT. Full variable domain (rest looked up from reference TRBV12-5 and TRBJ1-5): DARVTQTPRHKVTEMGQEVTMRCQPILGHNTVFWYRQTMMQGLELLAYFRNRAPLDDSGMPKDRFSAEMPDATLATLKIQPSEPRDSAVYFCASGWGTGVRRQPQHFGDGTRLSIL.

This clonotype was seen many times. The chain is built from TRBV30 and TRBJ1-4; 7 positions match TRBD1. Per germline, CDR1 GTSNPN and CDR2 SVGIG (reference sequence). V shed 5 bases and J 0 bases; nucleotides not matched to a gene: 6. The CDR3 totals 15 residues. The CDR3 sequence: CAWSSGTATNEKLFF. The CDR3 nucleotides read TGTGCCTGGTCGTCCGGGACAGCAACTAATGAAAAACTGTTTTTT.

This clonotype was observed many times. The V and J genes are TRBV7-9 and TRBJ1-4; D is perhaps TRBD1 (6 bases). Trimming took off 3 bases at V and 7 bases at J, with 9 bases between the two ends. The CDR3 has 13 residues. Germline CDR1 and CDR2: SEHNR and FQNEAQ (reference sequence). CDR3 amino acids: CASSLGGSEKLFF. The CDR3 bases are TGTGCCAGCAGCTTGGGGGGCTCTGAAAAACTGTTTTTT.

The gene calls are TRBV27 and TRBJ2-7; 9 bases map to TRBD1. With V trimmed by 4 bases and J by 1 base, 5 bases remained unmatched. The CDR3 totals 15 residues. Germline lookup yields CDR1 MNHEY and CDR2 SMNVEV (reference sequence). Written as DNA, the CDR3 is TGTGCCAGCAGTTCCGGGACAGGGACTTCCTACGAGCAGTACTTC. It encodes CASSSGTGTSYEQYF.

The CDR3 coding sequence is TGTGCCAGCAGTTTAGAGGGAGGGCTGAACACTGAAGCTTTCTTT. Amino acid sequence: CASSLEGGLNTEAFF. The genes are TRBV12-3 or TRBV12-4 and TRBJ1-1, with unresolved D. This CDR3 has 15 residues. V shed 1 base and J shed 0 bases, with 9 bases lying between them.

The rearrangement joins TRBV5-1 to TRBJ2-3, with 9 bases identical to TRBD2. The trim removed 0 bases at V and 2 bases at J, leaving 4 bases unmatched. There are 16 residues in the CDR3. Germline V gene sequence: CDR1 SGHRS, CDR2 YFSETQ. The CDR3 sequence is CASSLDSGGPTDTQYF. The CDR3 coding sequence is TGCGCCAGCAGCTTGGATAGCGGGGGCCCCACAGATACGCAGTATTTT.

CDR3 DNA: TGCAGTGCCGTTGCAGTGGCGGAAGAGACCCAGTACTTC. Translating gives CSAVAVAEETQYF. V gene TRBV20-1 combines with J gene TRBJ2-5; D unresolved. With 6 bases removed from V and 3 bases from J, the gap between germline ends came to 14 bases. Germline lookup yields CDR1 DFQATT and CDR2 SNEGSKA (reference sequence). The CDR3 runs to 13 residues.

This clonotype was found many times. V and J are TRBV27 and TRBJ2-2; 9 bases fit TRBD1. After removal of 5 bases from V and 7 bases from J, the junction contained 14 bases not matched to a gene. This CDR3 spans 17 amino acids. Germline V gives CDR1 MNHEY, CDR2 SMNVEV (reference sequence). In DNA form, the CDR3 reads TGTGCCAGCAGTCCCTTCGCGGGACAGGGATGGGTCGGGGAGCTGTTTTTT. This sequence encodes CASSPFAGQGWVGELFF.

This clonotype was picked up a small number of times. The chain links TRBV6-1 to TRBJ2-7; tentative D call: TRBD1 (5 bases). Trimming left V 7 bases short and J 2 bases short, with 15 bases between. The CDR3 has 14 residues. Germline CDR1 reads MNHNS; CDR2 reads SASEGT. CDR3 sequence (DNA): TGTGCCAGCACAGGGCAACGGGTTGCCTACGAGCAGTACTTC. Its translation: CASTGQRVAYEQYF.

This clonotype was counted at least ten times. The chain links TRBV5-1 to TRBJ2-3; perhaps TRBD2 as D (5 bases). The V end lost 0 bases, the J end lost 2 bases, and 10 bases lay between the germline ends. The germline V gene has CDR1 SGHRS and CDR2 YFSETQ. This CDR3 has 15 residues. CDR3 loop: CASSLAGTYTDTQYF. The CDR3 region has the DNA TGCGCCAGCAGCTTGGCGGGAACCTACACAGATACGCAGTATTTT. Complete variable domain (other parts from reference TRBV5-1 and TRBJ2-3): KAGVTQTPRYLIKTRGQQVTLSCSPISGHRSVSWYQQTPGQGLQFLFEYFSETQRNKGNFPGRFSGRQFSNSRSEMNVSTLELGDSALYLCASSLAGTYTDTQYFGPGTRLTVL.

This clonotype was seen repeatedly, ten times or more. The chain uses TRBV12-3 or TRBV12-4 and TRBJ1-3; possibly TRBD1 for D (5 bases). CDR3 length equals 15 residues. Trimming shortened V by 3 bases and J by 0 bases, and 9 bases separated the two germline ends. CDR3 amino acids: CASSFGGYSGNTIYF. CDR3 DNA sequence: TGTGCCAGCAGTTTTGGGGGATACTCTGGAAACACCATATATTTT.